This TCR beta chain was identified during a study of T cell responses to AZD1222 COVID-19 vaccine. Study-wide results and limits: Repertoires were sampled only after the peak T cell response. Among the donors, most were white British and more were female, and clonal diversity was possibly underestimated. Baseline antibody screening turned up just six seropositive AZD1222 recipients.

Sequencing was performed with immunoSEQ multiplex PCR; in TCRdb, only in-frame clones are kept and a portion is missing. Among 90,000 to 120,000 clones, approximately 90% were seen once, and the ten largest hold 4% to 5.5%. Concerning this clone: Its antigen remains unknown.

The sequencing used peripheral blood, collected on day 0 of AZD1222 vaccination. This TCR was recovered from an adult in good health.

The CDR3 is CASTRSDSTDTQYF. In DNA form, the CDR3 reads TGTGCCAGCACCCGGTCTGACAGCACAGATACGCAGTATTTT. This chain joins TRBV6-5 and TRBJ2-3; D gene ambiguous. The ends were cut back, 7 bases at V and 0 bases at J, with 11 bases in the middle. Germline V gene sequence: CDR1 MNHEY, CDR2 SVGAGI. CDR3 size: 14 residues.